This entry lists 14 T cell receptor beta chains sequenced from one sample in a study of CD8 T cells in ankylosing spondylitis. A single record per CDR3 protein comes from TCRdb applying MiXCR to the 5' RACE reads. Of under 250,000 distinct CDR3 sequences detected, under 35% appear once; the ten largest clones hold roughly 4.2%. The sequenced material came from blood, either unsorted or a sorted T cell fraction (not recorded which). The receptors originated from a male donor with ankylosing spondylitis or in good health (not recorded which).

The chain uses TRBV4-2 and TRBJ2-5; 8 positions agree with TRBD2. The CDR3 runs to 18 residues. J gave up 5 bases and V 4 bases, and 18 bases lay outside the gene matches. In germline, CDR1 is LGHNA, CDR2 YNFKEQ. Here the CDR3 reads CASSLGRGAGGGQETQYF. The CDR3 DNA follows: TGTGCCAGCAGCCTAGGAAGGGGGGCGGGGGGCGGGCAGGAGACCCAGTACTTC.

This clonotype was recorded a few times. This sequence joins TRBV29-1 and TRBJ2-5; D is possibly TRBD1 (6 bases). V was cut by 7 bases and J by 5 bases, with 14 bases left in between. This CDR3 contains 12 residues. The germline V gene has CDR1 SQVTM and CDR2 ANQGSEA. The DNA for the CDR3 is TGCAGCGCCAAGACAGGCTATGAGACCCAGTACTTC. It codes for CSAKTGYETQYF.

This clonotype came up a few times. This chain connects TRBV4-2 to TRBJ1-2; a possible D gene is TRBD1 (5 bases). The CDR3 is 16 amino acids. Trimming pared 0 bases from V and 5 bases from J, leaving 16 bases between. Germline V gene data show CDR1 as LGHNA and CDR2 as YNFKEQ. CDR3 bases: TGTGCCAGCAGCCAAGATCATGGGACCGGGGGGTATGGCTACACCTTC. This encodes CASSQDHGTGGYGYTF.

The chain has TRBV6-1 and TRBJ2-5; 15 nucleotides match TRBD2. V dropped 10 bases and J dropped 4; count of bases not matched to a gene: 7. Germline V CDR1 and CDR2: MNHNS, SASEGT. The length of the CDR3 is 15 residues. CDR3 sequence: CATRTSGGASETQYF. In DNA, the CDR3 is TGTGCCACAAGGACTAGCGGGGGGGCCTCAGAGACCCAGTACTTC.

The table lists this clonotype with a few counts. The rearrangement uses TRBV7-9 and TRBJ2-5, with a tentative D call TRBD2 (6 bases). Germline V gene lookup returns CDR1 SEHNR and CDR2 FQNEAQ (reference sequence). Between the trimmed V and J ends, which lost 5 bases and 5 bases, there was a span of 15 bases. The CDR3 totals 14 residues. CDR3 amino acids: CASSAGRERETQYF. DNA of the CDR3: TGTGCCAGCAGCGCGGGAAGGGAGCGGGAGACCCAGTACTTC. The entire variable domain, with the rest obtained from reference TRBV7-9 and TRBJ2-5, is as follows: DTGVSQNPRHKITKRGQNVTFRCDPISEHNRLYWYRQTLGQGPEFLTYFQNEAQLEKSRLLSDRFSAERPKGSFSTLEIQRTEQGDSAMYLCASSAGRERETQYFGPGTRLLVL.

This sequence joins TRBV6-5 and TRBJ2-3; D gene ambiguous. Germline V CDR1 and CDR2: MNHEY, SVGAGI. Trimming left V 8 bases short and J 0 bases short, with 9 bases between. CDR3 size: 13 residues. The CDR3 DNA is TGTGCCAGCCAGTTTGGGAGCACAGATACGCAGTATTTT. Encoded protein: CASQFGSTDTQYF.

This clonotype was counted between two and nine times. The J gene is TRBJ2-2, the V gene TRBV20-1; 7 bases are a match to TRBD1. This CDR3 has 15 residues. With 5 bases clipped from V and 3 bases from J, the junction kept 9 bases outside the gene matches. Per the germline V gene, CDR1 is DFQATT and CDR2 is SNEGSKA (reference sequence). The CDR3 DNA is TGCAGTGCTCAACTGGGGGACAGAGACACCGGGGAGCTGTTTTTT. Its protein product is CSAQLGDRDTGELFF.

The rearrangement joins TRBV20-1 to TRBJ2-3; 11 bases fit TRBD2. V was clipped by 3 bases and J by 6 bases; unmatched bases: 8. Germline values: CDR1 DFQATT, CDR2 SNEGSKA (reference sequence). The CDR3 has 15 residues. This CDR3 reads CSARVLAGVADTQYF. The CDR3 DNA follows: TGCAGTGCTAGGGTACTAGCGGGGGTTGCTGATACGCAGTATTTT.

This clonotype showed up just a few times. This chain's CDR3 is CASRPGLYGYGYTF. Here the CDR3 DNA reads TGTGCCAGCAGACCCGGACTCTACGGCTATGGCTACACCTTC. This sequence joins TRBV6-1 and TRBJ1-2; no definite D call. Trimming pared 6 bases from V and 4 bases from J, leaving 15 bases between. Germline loops: CDR1 MNHNS, CDR2 SASEGT. This CDR3 contains 14 residues.

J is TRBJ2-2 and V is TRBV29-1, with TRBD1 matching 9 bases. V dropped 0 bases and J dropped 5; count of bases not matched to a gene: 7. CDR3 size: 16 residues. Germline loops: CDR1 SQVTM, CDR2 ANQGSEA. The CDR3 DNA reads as TGCAGCGTTGAAGACTGGGGACAGGGAGGGACCGGGGAGCTGTTTTTT. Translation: CSVEDWGQGGTGELFF.

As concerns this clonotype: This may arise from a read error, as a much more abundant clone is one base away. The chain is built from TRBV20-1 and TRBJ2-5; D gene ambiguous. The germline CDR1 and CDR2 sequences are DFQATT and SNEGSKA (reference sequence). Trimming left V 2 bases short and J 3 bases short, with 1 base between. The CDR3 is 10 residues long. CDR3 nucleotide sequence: TGCAGTGCTAGAAAAGAGACCCAGTACTTC. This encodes CSARKETQYF.

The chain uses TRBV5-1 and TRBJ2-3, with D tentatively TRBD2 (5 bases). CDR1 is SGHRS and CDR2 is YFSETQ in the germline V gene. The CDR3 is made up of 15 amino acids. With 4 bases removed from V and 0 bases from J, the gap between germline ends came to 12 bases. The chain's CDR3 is CASSVSSGSTDTQYF. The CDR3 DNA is TGCGCCAGCAGCGTGTCGTCGGGGAGCACAGATACGCAGTATTTT.

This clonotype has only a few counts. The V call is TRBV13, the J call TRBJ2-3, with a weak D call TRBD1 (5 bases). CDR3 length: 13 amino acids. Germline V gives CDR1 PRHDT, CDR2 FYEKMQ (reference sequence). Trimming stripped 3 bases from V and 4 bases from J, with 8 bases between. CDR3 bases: TGTGCCAGCAGCTTTCAGGGATCAGATACGCAGTATTTT. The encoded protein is CASSFQGSDTQYF.

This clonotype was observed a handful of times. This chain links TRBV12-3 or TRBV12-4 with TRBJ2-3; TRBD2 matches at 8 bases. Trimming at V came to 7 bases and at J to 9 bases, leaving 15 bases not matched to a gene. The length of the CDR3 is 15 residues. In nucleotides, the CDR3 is TGTGCCAGCACTATTAGCGGGGCCATTTCTATGACGCAGTATTTT. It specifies CASTISGAISMTQYF.